Listed below are T cell receptor beta chains from one sample, sequenced in a study of response to subunit inactivated influenza vaccine. One entry per CDR3 protein results from TCRdb running MiXCR on the RT-PCR reads. The table has some 850,000 distinct CDR3 sequences, approximately 17% seen once. The input for sequencing was PBMCs from blood, taken roughly 5 days after vaccination. The receptors were gathered from a man in his forties or fifties who received an inactivated influenza vaccine. Both conserved end residues are part of each CDR3. Each record gives: V gene, CDR3 protein.

v_call: TRBV20-1
cdr3_aa: CSARDWRGRESNQPQHF

v_call: TRBV20-1
cdr3_aa: CSATGTSGRRGDEQFF

v_call: TRBV20-1
cdr3_aa: CSARDFLAVNNEQFF

v_call: TRBV15
cdr3_aa: CATSSNPPYNEQFF

v_call: TRBV25-1
cdr3_aa: CASSEYSSGNSYEQYF

v_call: TRBV29-1
cdr3_aa: CSVAKLAGGPQETQYF

v_call: TRBV29-1
cdr3_aa: CSVAQGEIGGYTF

v_call: TRBV5-1
cdr3_aa: CASSLGPGSSGGHNTGELFF

v_call: TRBV10-1
cdr3_aa: CASGGTVSSYEQYF

v_call: TRBV29-1
cdr3_aa: CSVPRGGTNTEAFF

v_call: TRBV28
cdr3_aa: CASSLLGWNQYF

v_call: TRBV29-1
cdr3_aa: CSVEDKAGTSRYF

v_call: TRBV5-8
cdr3_aa: CASSSSGYYNEQFF

v_call: TRBV6-2/TRBV6-3
cdr3_aa: CASSLHLNRQIQETQYF

v_call: TRBV20-1
cdr3_aa: CSAPEPGLAGPRRETQYF

v_call: TRBV7-2
cdr3_aa: CASSRTRDTYEQYF

v_call: TRBV29-1
cdr3_aa: CSVEYATRGETQYF

v_call: TRBV6-1
cdr3_aa: CASSSDRRAYGYTF

v_call: TRBV6-1
cdr3_aa: CASSPRLWTSGGRDTQYF

v_call: TRBV5-1
cdr3_aa: CASSDRRISRYNEQFF

v_call: TRBV6-1
cdr3_aa: CASRRDGANVLTF

v_call: TRBV4-1
cdr3_aa: CASSHGLIQNEQFF

v_call: TRBV12-3/TRBV12-4
cdr3_aa: CASSSRDRDRSGANVLTF

v_call: TRBV6-2/TRBV6-3
cdr3_aa: CASSFRGRATDTQYF

v_call: TRBV7-9
cdr3_aa: CASSHRTYEQYF

v_call: TRBV12-3/TRBV12-4
cdr3_aa: CASSSGVLRSYEQYF

v_call: TRBV25-1
cdr3_aa: CATRTGMGNNEQFF

v_call: TRBV20-1
cdr3_aa: CSASDRGPSYEQYF

v_call: TRBV7-8
cdr3_aa: CASSLVGDSLSYNEQFF

v_call: TRBV7-8
cdr3_aa: CASSLGAVNYEQYF

v_call: TRBV24-1
cdr3_aa: CATSDPGRNEQFF

v_call: TRBV7-8
cdr3_aa: CASSLRRLAGGRSTGELFF

v_call: TRBV5-1
cdr3_aa: CASSSAYNNEQFF

v_call: TRBV20-1
cdr3_aa: CSATNIAGPSVGEQFF

v_call: TRBV24-1
cdr3_aa: CATSDVSGSQPQHF

v_call: TRBV11-2
cdr3_aa: CASSTSRDRNEQFF

v_call: TRBV7-9
cdr3_aa: CASSRGGGEQYF

v_call: TRBV18
cdr3_aa: CASSPESEQYF

v_call: TRBV12-3/TRBV12-4
cdr3_aa: CASRRDVNTEAFF

v_call: TRBV7-2
cdr3_aa: CASSLNRDEQFF

v_call: TRBV10-1
cdr3_aa: CASSGSGAHEQYF

v_call: TRBV28
cdr3_aa: CASSGPRGGTGYGYTF

v_call: TRBV7-2
cdr3_aa: CASSFAGSLSGANVLTF

v_call: TRBV7-2
cdr3_aa: CASSSVDRNEQFF

v_call: TRBV12-3/TRBV12-4
cdr3_aa: CASMVSGALLGTQYF

v_call: TRBV7-2
cdr3_aa: CASSPRQITDTQYF